This is a list of T cell receptor beta chains from one sample in a study of cytomegalovirus exposure and HLA in healthy donors. Sequencing was performed with immunoSEQ multiplex PCR; in TCRdb, only in-frame clones are kept and a portion is missing. The sample carries about 140,000 clones, roughly 66% recorded once. Sequencing was done on a sample of PBMCs. The receptors come from a woman between 55 and 75 years old in good health and CMV-seronegative. Each CDR3 is given with its conserved first and last residue. Fields, in order: CDR3 length, clone size, V gene, J gene, D gene, CDR3 DNA, CDR3 protein. A D gene is named only where the DNA matches it firmly. Size is stated for part of the rows, as once, few or many counts, or as a class when the clone is expanded.

13,few,TRBV4-3,TRBJ2-7,-,TGCGCCAGCAGCCAAGATCTGGGGAGCGAGCAGTACTTC,CASSQDLGSEQYF
14,-,TRBV2,TRBJ1-3,TRBD1,TGTGCCAGCGCCGGGACAGCCTCTGGAAACACCATATATTTT,CASAGTASGNTIYF
15,once,TRBV29-1,TRBJ1-1,-,TGCAGCGTTGAGGGAGGGGGGCAGATGAACACTGAAGCTTTCTTT,CSVEGGGQMNTEAFF
14,-,TRBV6-6,TRBJ2-7,TRBD2,TGTGCCAGCAGTTACGGGGAGGGCCGGTACGAGCAGTACTTC,CASSYGEGRYEQYF
13,-,TRBV12-5,TRBJ2-3,-,TGTGCTAGTGGTCAGGGATACACAGATACGCAGTATTTT,CASGQGYTDTQYF
11,once,TRBV6-5,TRBJ2-7,TRBD1,TGTGCCAGCAGGACAGGGTACGAGCAGTACTTC,CASRTGYEQYF
16,few,TRBV9,TRBJ1-4,TRBD1,TGTGCCAGCAGCGTAGGAAACAGGGGGGGCGATGAAAAACTGTTTTTT,CASSVGNRGGDEKLFF
16,-,TRBV5-1,TRBJ2-3,-,TGCGCCAGCAGCTTGGGAACTAGCACCTACACAGATACGCAGTATTTT,CASSLGTSTYTDTQYF
14,once,TRBV18,TRBJ2-5,TRBD1,TGTGCCAGCTCTTTGGGACAGAAACAAGAGACCCAGTACTTC,CASSLGQKQETQYF
14,-,TRBV19,TRBJ1-1,TRBD1,TGTGCCAGTAGTATTTTACAGGGGGCCTCTGAAGCTTTCTTT,CASSILQGASEAFF
14,-,TRBV5-4,TRBJ2-5,-,TGTGCCAGTTCGGGACCAAGTGGGGGGGAGACCCAGTACTTC,CASSGPSGGETQYF
11,-,TRBV10-3,TRBJ1-3,-,TGTGCCATCAGTGAGGGCAACACCATATATTTT,CAISEGNTIYF
12,-,TRBV6-5,TRBJ2-5,-,TGTGCCAGCAGCCAGCGTCAAGGGACCCAGTACTTC,CASSQRQGTQYF
18,-,TRBV19,TRBJ2-1,TRBD2,TGTGCCAGTACGCACTGGGGGACTAGCGGGAGAAGGGGCAATGAGCAGTTCTTC,CASTHWGTSGRRGNEQFF
17,once,TRBV5-1,TRBJ1-3,-,TGCGCCAGCAGCCCTTTATCGGGAGCGAGCTCTGGAAACACCATATATTTT,CASSPLSGASSGNTIYF
16,-,TRBV4-3,TRBJ2-1,TRBD2,TGCGCCAGCAGCCAAACTAGCGGGGGTTCTTACAATGAGCAGTTCTTC,CASSQTSGGSYNEQFF
13,-,TRBV6-6,TRBJ2-3,-,TGTGCCAGCAGCCGACTAATCACAGATACGCAGTATTTT,CASSRLITDTQYF
15,-,TRBV7-9,TRBJ2-7,TRBD1,TGTGCCAGCAGCTTAGAAGGGACAGGGGGAGACGAGCAGTACTTC,CASSLEGTGGDEQYF
15,-,TRBV6-6,TRBJ1-1,-,TGTGCCAGCAGACACCAGGTGGGACAACAGTTTGAAGCTTTCTTT,CASRHQVGQQFEAFF
15,-,TRBV7-2,TRBJ2-7,TRBD2,TGTGCCAGCAGCTTCCGGAGGGAGGGCCGGCACGAGCAGTACTTC,CASSFRREGRHEQYF
18,few,TRBV4-1,TRBJ1-2,TRBD1,TGCGCCAGCAGCCACTCCATTCGGTCGGGACAGGTAAACTATGGCTACACCTTC,CASSHSIRSGQVNYGYTF
13,-,TRBV27,TRBJ2-7,TRBD1,TGTGCCAGCAGGAGACAGGGTAGCCACGAGCAGTACTTC,CASRRQGSHEQYF
12,-,TRBV19,TRBJ2-3,TRBD1,TGTGCCAGTGGGGGTCTAGACAGGGAGCAGTATTTT,CASGGLDREQYF
14,few,TRBV28,TRBJ2-7,TRBD1,TGTGCCAGCACCACACAGGGGGTTGGCTACGAGCAGTACTTC,CASTTQGVGYEQYF
13,-,TRBV18,TRBJ2-7,TRBD1,TGTGCCAGCTCACCACAGACAGGGGCCGAGCAGTACTTC,CASSPQTGAEQYF
17,-,TRBV29-1,TRBJ2-1,TRBD1,TGCAGCGTGGCCGGGACAGGGGGCGATGGCTCCTACAATGAGCAGTTCTTC,CSVAGTGGDGSYNEQFF
13,-,TRBV5-1,TRBJ2-3,-,TGCGCCAGCAGCTTGGCCTGGGCGGATACGCAGTATTTT,CASSLAWADTQYF
13,-,TRBV2,TRBJ2-5,-,TGTGCCAGCAGTGAAGCTCGCAGAGAGACCCAGTACTTC,CASSEARRETQYF
17,-,TRBV7-2,TRBJ2-6,TRBD1,TGTGCCAGCAGCTTAGTGGCCAGGGGGCCTGGGGCCAACGTCCTGACTTTC,CASSLVARGPGANVLTF
14,-,TRBV6-5,TRBJ1-1,-,TGTGCCAGCAGGGCTACAGGGTTCGGCACTGAAGCTTTCTTT,CASRATGFGTEAFF
14,few,TRBV27,TRBJ2-7,TRBD2,TGTGCCAGCAGTTGGGGACTAGCCTCCTACGAGCAGTACTTC,CASSWGLASYEQYF
14,-,TRBV29-1,TRBJ2-2,TRBD2,TGCAGCGTGGGGGGGATACCGAACACCGGGGAGCTGTTTTTT,CSVGGIPNTGELFF
15,-,TRBV5-1,TRBJ2-2,-,TGCGCCAGCAGCTTCGTGGGCTTGAACACCGGGGAGCTGTTTTTT,CASSFVGLNTGELFF
19,-,TRBV9,TRBJ2-5,TRBD2,TGTGCCAGCAGCCCTCAGAAGGCTAGCGGGAGGCGGTACCAAGAGACCCAGTACTTC,CASSPQKASGRRYQETQYF
14,-,TRBV9,TRBJ2-3,-,TGTGCCAGCAGCCCTCGTAGGGGCATAGATACGCAGTATTTT,CASSPRRGIDTQYF
12,few,TRBV19,TRBJ1-2,-,TGTGCCAGTTTTAAGCCCCTCTATGGCTACACCTTC,CASFKPLYGYTF
15,few,TRBV5-4,TRBJ1-1,-,TGTGCCAGCAGCTTGGGAGGAGTGGTGAACACTGAAGCTTTCTTT,CASSLGGVVNTEAFF
15,-,TRBV11-2,TRBJ1-1,-,TGTGCCAGCAGCTTAGCCCGCGGTAGGAACACTGAAGCTTTCTTT,CASSLARGRNTEAFF
16,-,TRBV19,TRBJ2-7,TRBD2,TGTGCCAGTAGTATATGGAGGAGCGGGGGGACTTACGAGCAGTACTTC,CASSIWRSGGTYEQYF
17,-,TRBV7-9,TRBJ1-2,TRBD1,TGTGCCAGCAGCTTAACGCCTCCAGGGGGGCCCTCCTATGGCTACACCTTC,CASSLTPPGGPSYGYTF
15,-,TRBV7-2,TRBJ2-1,TRBD2,TGTGCCAGCAGCCCTCTAGCGGGGCCCTACAATGAGCAGTTCTTC,CASSPLAGPYNEQFF
16,-,TRBV7-2,TRBJ2-5,TRBD2,TGTGCCACCGCGCCCAGGGCTAGCGGGTACCAAGAGACCCAGTACTTC,CATAPRASGYQETQYF
13,-,TRBV7-2,TRBJ2-7,-,TGTGCCAGCAGTCTACGTACCTCATCAGGGCAGTACTTC,CASSLRTSSGQYF
15,-,TRBV7-9,TRBJ1-4,TRBD1,TGTGCCAGCAGCTTGGGAGGCAGGGGGGCTGAAAAACTGTTTTTT,CASSLGGRGAEKLFF
17,-,TRBV5-1,TRBJ2-2,TRBD2,TGCGCCAGCAGCCCGGGACTAGCGGGGGGAGGCACCGGGGAGCTGTTTTTT,CASSPGLAGGGTGELFF
14,few,TRBV5-1,TRBJ1-4,-,TGCGCCAGCAAAATGGTGGGAGGTAATGAAAAACTGTTTTTT,CASKMVGGNEKLFF
15,few,TRBV7-9,TRBJ2-7,TRBD1,TGTGCCAGCAGCCGGCAGGGACAGGGGTCCTACGAGCAGTACTTC,CASSRQGQGSYEQYF
16,-,TRBV27,TRBJ2-6,-,TGTGCCAGCAGTTTATCGCTAGGGGCTGGGGCCAACGTCCTGACTTTC,CASSLSLGAGANVLTF
15,-,TRBV19,TRBJ2-1,TRBD2,TGTGCCAGTAGTATAATTGGGCGGGGGGGCCGTGAGCAGTTCTTC,CASSIIGRGGREQFF
15,-,TRBV19,TRBJ2-3,TRBD2,TGTGCCAGTAGTCCTAGCGGGACAATGACAGATACGCAGTATTTT,CASSPSGTMTDTQYF
13,once,TRBV27,TRBJ2-3,-,TGTGCCAGCGGCAGGGTGCGATCCGATACGCAGTATTTT,CASGRVRSDTQYF
13,few,TRBV5-1,TRBJ2-7,TRBD1,TGCGCCAGCAGCCCGACAGGGGCTTACGAGCAGTACTTC,CASSPTGAYEQYF
15,few,TRBV10-3,TRBJ2-1,TRBD1,TGTGCCATCAGTGGACAGGGGAGCTCCTACAATGAGCAGTTCTTC,CAISGQGSSYNEQFF
15,few,TRBV7-8,TRBJ1-2,TRBD1,TGTGCCAGCAGCTTAGCGGTCGGACAGGGGAATAGCTACACCTTC,CASSLAVGQGNSYTF
12,-,TRBV6-5,TRBJ1-1,-,TGTGCCAGCAGTTACGGTTCTATATTGGCTTTCTTT,CASSYGSILAFF
13,-,TRBV10-2,TRBJ2-7,TRBD2,TGCGCCAGCCGTAGCGGGAGAACCTACGAGCAGTACTTC,CASRSGRTYEQYF
15,-,TRBV7-2,TRBJ1-2,TRBD1,TGTGCCAGCAGCTTAACACTGGACAGGGGGAGAGGCTACACCTTC,CASSLTLDRGRGYTF